The 30 T cell receptor beta chains listed next were all sequenced from one sample in a study of T-cell reconstitution after alpha-beta-depleted transplantation in children. Unique molecular identifiers were used to barcode this TCRbeta library. TCRdb used MiXCR to reprocess the PCR reads, holding one entry per CDR3 protein. The sample lists about 580,000 distinct CDR3 sequences, over 25% seen once, with around a third in the top ten. The sample here was PBMCs, taken before TCRalphabeta/CD19-depleted stem cell transplant. The source of these receptors is a boy younger than two with Wiskott-Aldrich syndrome, due to receive a stem cell transplant.

This clonotype was detected many times. This sequence joins TRBV5-1 and TRBJ2-1; 7 bases line up with TRBD2. CDR1 and CDR2 (germline): SGHRS, YFSETQ. The V and J ends lost 6 bases and 8 bases, in that order; junction bases with no gene match: 8. This CDR3 contains 13 residues. CDR3 DNA: TGCGCCAGCAAGGTGGGAGGGCCGTATGAGCAGTTCTTC. Translated: CASKVGGPYEQFF.

In this sample, this clonotype turned up a few times. The chain uses TRBV21-1 and TRBJ2-2. TRBV21-1 is deemed a pseudogene. The CDR3 runs to 17 residues. For the CDR3, the DNA is TGTGCCAGCAGCAAAGGTGGCGGAAATGCGAACACCGGGGAGCTGTTTTTT. Translating it yields CASSKGGGNANTGELFF.

This clonotype was counted between two and nine times. The chain couples TRBV29-1 to TRBJ2-7; D remains ambiguous. Trimming shortened V by 6 bases and J by 0 bases, and 0 bases separated the two germline ends. CDR3 length: 9 residues. Germline CDR1 SQVTM, CDR2 ANQGSEA. The CDR3 coding sequence is TGCAGCGTCTCCTACGAGCAGTACTTC. Its protein is CSVSYEQYF.

CDR3 sequence reads: CATGLNNEQFF. DNA of the CDR3: TGTGCCACCGGACTTAACAATGAGCAGTTCTTC. The chain couples TRBV15 to TRBJ2-1; D possibly corresponds to TRBD2 (5 bases). Germline CDR1 is LNHNV and CDR2 is YYDKDF (reference sequence). The germline V and J ends were trimmed by 8 bases and 5 bases, with 7 bases remaining between them. The CDR3 runs 11 residues.

V and J are TRBV12-3 or TRBV12-4 and TRBJ1-1; 9 bases match TRBD1. The CDR3 length is 15 residues. Trimming cost V 4 bases and J 1 base; bases outside gene matches: 4. CDR3 protein: CASSWDRAQNTEAFF. The CDR3, as DNA: TGTGCCAGCAGTTGGGACAGGGCCCAGAACACTGAAGCTTTCTTT.

The chain carries TRBV15 and TRBJ2-5, with 7 bases that match TRBD2. CDR3 length: 14 residues. The V and J ends lost 9 bases and 5 bases, in that order; junction bases with no gene match: 12. The V gene's germline CDR1 is LNHNV and CDR2 YYDKDF (reference sequence). CDR3 in DNA: TGTGCCACGACCCAATCATTGCGGGAGGAGACCCAGTACTTC. The encoded protein is CATTQSLREETQYF.

The chain couples TRBV7-9 to TRBJ1-2; 7 bases are a match to TRBD1. Per the germline V gene, CDR1 is SEHNR and CDR2 is FQNEAQ (reference sequence). This CDR3 has 13 residues. J lost 8 bases, V lost 4 bases, and 7 bases had no gene match. CDR3 sequence (DNA): TGTGCCAGCAGCTCCCCCCAGGGGGGAGGCTACACCTTC. Protein sequence: CASSSPQGGGYTF.

Only a few counts were recorded for this clonotype. The V and J genes are TRBV7-8 and TRBJ2-1; 7 bases are shared with TRBD1. V gave up 7 bases and J gave up 0 bases; unmatched junction bases: 3. Germline V CDR1 and CDR2: SGHVS, FQNEAQ. The length of the CDR3 is 14 residues. CDR3 in DNA: TGTGCCAGCACCGACAGGGACTCCTACAATGAGCAGTTCTTC. This gives the protein CASTDRDSYNEQFF.

V gene TRBV21-1 combines with J gene TRBJ2-1; the listed D gene, TRBD1, was not tested against the DNA. TRBV21-1 represents a pseudogene. The CDR3 spans 18 residues. The CDR3 DNA sequence: TGTGCCAGCAGCAAAAATTTGAGACAGGGCGCGGGTTACAATGAGCAGTTCTTC. It codes for CASSKNLRQGAGYNEQFF.

V is TRBV18 and J is TRBJ1-3, with 9 bases identical to TRBD1. CDR1 and CDR2 from the germline V gene are KGHSH and LQKENI. CDR3 length equals 15 residues. V lost 3 bases, J lost 3 bases, and 3 bases stayed unmatched. DNA for the CDR3: TGTGCCAGCTCACCGACAGGGGGATTTGGAAACACCATATATTTT. It translates to CASSPTGGFGNTIYF.

This clonotype has a handful of counts. CDR3 nucleotide sequence: TGCAGTGCTAGAAACCCACGTCCGGGGGGCACTGAAGCTTTCTTT. This encodes CSARNPRPGGTEAFF. The chain uses TRBV20-1 and TRBJ1-1; D perhaps matches TRBD1 (5 bases). The CDR3 extends over 15 amino acids. The germline V gene has CDR1 DFQATT and CDR2 SNEGSKA (reference sequence). V lost 2 bases, J lost 4 bases, and 17 bases lay in between.

The chain links TRBV7-9 to TRBJ2-2; 7 nucleotides align to TRBD1. The V and J ends lost 4 bases and 3 bases, in that order; junction bases with no gene match: 2. Germline CDR1 reads SEHNR; CDR2 reads FQNEAQ (reference sequence). The CDR3 contains 14 residues. Here the CDR3 DNA reads TGTGCCAGCAGCTGGGGACAGTACACCGGGGAGCTGTTTTTT. It translates to CASSWGQYTGELFF.

The chain combines TRBV20-1 with TRBJ1-2; D is unclear. The germline V gene has CDR1 DFQATT and CDR2 SNEGSKA (reference sequence). The CDR3 consists of 15 residues. Trimming removed 0 bases from V and 7 bases from J, with 18 bases in between. The DNA of the CDR3 is TGCAGTGCTAGAGATGGGATATTAGGTCGGGGTGGCTACACCTTC. Its translation is CSARDGILGRGGYTF.

This clonotype was picked up a small number of times. V is TRBV7-2 and J is TRBJ2-1; maybe TRBD2 (5 bases). The V end was cut by 5 bases, the J end by 3 bases, with 20 bases between. The CDR3 is 17 amino acids. CDR1 is SGHTA, CDR2 FQGNSA, per germline. CDR3 sequence: CASSRKDFKSLYNEQFF. The CDR3 coding sequence is TGTGCCAGCAGCCGTAAGGACTTCAAGAGCCTCTACAATGAGCAGTTCTTC.

This clonotype was counted only a few times. The chain has TRBV7-3 and TRBJ2-1, with D possibly being TRBD2 (5 bases). Germline lookup yields CDR1 SGHTA and CDR2 FQGTGA. Trimming took off 0 bases at V and 15 bases at J, with 15 bases between the two ends. The length of the CDR3 is 13 residues. The CDR3 coding sequence is TGTGCCAGCAGCTTAACTCTAGCTGATGTCCCGTTCTTC. Protein: CASSLTLADVPFF. The whole variable domain, remainder taken from reference TRBV7-3 and TRBJ2-1, is GAGVSQTPSNKVTEKGKYVELRCDPISGHTALYWYRQSLGQGPEFLIYFQGTGAADDSGLPNDRFFAVRPEGSVSTLKIQRTERGDSAVYLCASSLTLADVPFFGPGTRLTVL.

This chain connects TRBV20-1 to TRBJ2-1; D possibly corresponds to TRBD1 (6 bases). In germline, CDR1 is DFQATT, CDR2 SNEGSKA (reference sequence). Trimming removed 5 bases from V and 3 bases from J, with 11 bases in between. The CDR3 has 13 amino acids. CDR3: CSAWTVFYNEQFF. CDR3 nucleotides: TGCAGTGCTTGGACAGTATTCTACAATGAGCAGTTCTTC.

This clonotype has just a few counts. This chain joins TRBV12-3 or TRBV12-4 and TRBJ2-2; 16 bases are shared with TRBD2. This CDR3 is 16 amino acids long. The trim removed 6 bases at V and 7 bases at J, leaving 5 bases unmatched. CDR3 amino acids: CASSLGTSGRDGELFF. The CDR3, as DNA: TGTGCCAGCAGCTTGGGGACTAGCGGGAGGGACGGGGAGCTGTTTTTT.

The chain combines TRBV30 with TRBJ2-4, with D unresolved. The CDR3 sequence is 15 residues long. Trimming removed 3 bases at V and 1 base at J, with 13 bases between. Germline CDR1 GTSNPN, CDR2 SVGIG (reference sequence). The CDR3 spells CAWRKERMAKNIQYF. The DNA of the CDR3 is TGTGCCTGGAGGAAGGAGCGAATGGCCAAAAACATTCAGTACTTC.

This clonotype occurred a few times. V usage is TRBV20-1 and J usage is TRBJ2-2; 9 bases are a match to TRBD1. Losses at the gene ends were 1 base for V and 7 bases for J; bases not matched to a gene: 10. This CDR3 has 16 residues. CDR1 DFQATT and CDR2 SNEGSKA come from the germline V gene (reference sequence). The CDR3 region is CSARASGTGQNGELFF. In DNA form, the CDR3 reads TGCAGTGCTAGAGCCTCCGGGACAGGGCAGAACGGGGAGCTGTTTTTT.

The chain links TRBV5-1 to TRBJ2-5, with D hard to call. The CDR3 runs to 13 residues. V lost 4 bases, J lost 2 bases, and 9 bases lay in between. In germline, CDR1 is SGHRS, CDR2 YFSETQ. CDR3 protein: CASSTRVQETQYF. CDR3 DNA sequence: TGCGCCAGCAGCACCCGGGTTCAAGAGACCCAGTACTTC.

This clonotype was detected only a few times. The chain links TRBV3-1 to TRBJ2-1, with TRBD1 matching over 7 bases. Germline lookup yields CDR1 LGHDT and CDR2 YNNKEL (reference sequence). This CDR3 is 12 amino acids long. Trimming cost V 1 base and J 9 bases; bases outside gene matches: 0. The chain's CDR3 is CASSQGTGEQFF. CDR3 sequence (DNA): TGTGCCAGCAGCCAAGGGACAGGTGAGCAGTTCTTC.

This clonotype was recorded a few times. This chain uses TRBV20-1 with TRBJ2-3, with D unresolved. Per germline, CDR1 DFQATT and CDR2 SNEGSKA (reference sequence). The CDR3 loop spans 12 amino acids. V gave up 7 bases and J gave up 5 bases, with 13 bases separating them. CDR3 nucleotides: TGCAGTGGGCTCGGTATTGGAGATACGCAGTATTTT. Translation gives CSGLGIGDTQYF.

In this sample, this clonotype turned up a few times. V is TRBV29-1 and J is TRBJ2-5; D is possibly TRBD1 or TRBD2 (6 bases each). Between the trimmed V and J ends, which lost 4 bases and 3 bases, there was a span of 9 bases. The CDR3 contains 12 residues. Germline CDR1 and CDR2: SQVTM and ANQGSEA. In DNA, the CDR3 is TGCAGCGTTGTGGGGGGCAAAGAGACCCAGTACTTC. It codes for CSVVGGKETQYF.

This clonotype showed up just a few times. The genes are TRBV27 and TRBJ2-7; D gene uncertain. Trimming stripped 6 bases from V and 2 bases from J, with 14 bases between. CDR1 is MNHEY and CDR2 is SMNVEV in the germline V gene (reference sequence). The CDR3 spans 14 residues. CDR3 sequence reads: CASRGRMPTYEQYF. The CDR3 DNA is TGTGCCAGCAGAGGGCGGATGCCAACCTACGAGCAGTACTTC.

In this sample, this clonotype turned up a few times. The genes are TRBV20-1 and TRBJ2-7, with a possible D match to TRBD2 (5 bases). V lost 8 bases to trimming and J lost 0 bases, with 14 bases between them. From germline, CDR1 is DFQATT and CDR2 SNEGSKA (reference sequence). CDR3 length: 13 amino acids. The CDR3 here is CSSTGNPSYEQYF. The DNA of the CDR3 is TGCAGTTCAACCGGGAACCCCTCCTACGAGCAGTACTTC.

This clonotype was counted between two and nine times. V gene TRBV6-2 or TRBV6-3 combines with J gene TRBJ2-4; 11 nucleotides align to TRBD2. This CDR3 is 19 amino acids long. Germline lookup yields CDR1 MNHEY and CDR2 SVGEGT. Germline trimming cut 5 bases from V and 3 bases from J; bases unmatched to any gene: 15. The CDR3 loop is CASSPRTSGQLNSKNIQYF. CDR3 bases: TGTGCCAGCAGTCCCCGGACTAGCGGGCAATTAAATAGCAAAAACATTCAGTACTTC.

The count of this clonotype is one. The chain recombines TRBV5-1 with TRBJ2-3; TRBD2 aligns across 15 bases. The CDR3 sequence is 18 residues long. Germline CDR1 and CDR2: SGHRS and YFSETQ. The J segment lost 4 bases and the V segment lost 4 bases, leaving 10 bases of the junction unmatched. The CDR3 nucleotides are TGCGCCAGCAGCGGAGGACTAGCGGGAGGGCCATTCTCAGATACGCAGTATTTT. It codes for CASSGGLAGGPFSDTQYF.

A few counts support this clonotype. The chain carries TRBV20-1 and TRBJ2-5; no clear D gene. The CDR3 totals 9 residues. CDR1 is DFQATT and CDR2 is SNEGSKA in the germline V gene (reference sequence). V lost 4 bases and J 5 bases, leaving 2 bases between the germline ends. DNA of the CDR3: TGCAGTGCTACCGAGACCCAGTACTTC. This gives the protein CSATETQYF.

CDR3 amino acids: CSAGPGTAFYEQYF. DNA for the CDR3: TGCAGTGCTGGGCCCGGGACAGCTTTCTACGAGCAGTACTTC. The gene calls are TRBV20-1 and TRBJ2-7; 7 nucleotides line up with TRBD1. V shed 5 bases and J 3 bases; nucleotides not matched to a gene: 10. Germline lookup yields CDR1 DFQATT and CDR2 SNEGSKA (reference sequence). This CDR3 contains 14 residues.

The chain joins TRBV5-1 to TRBJ2-3, with 7 bases lining up with TRBD2. CDR3 size: 15 residues. Germline-derived CDR1 and CDR2 are SGHRS and YFSETQ. The junction had 7 bases not matched to a gene; V was cut back by 4 bases and J by 2 bases. CDR3 sequence reads: CASSAQGGSTDTQYF. The CDR3 DNA reads as TGCGCCAGCAGCGCCCAGGGAGGGTCCACAGATACGCAGTATTTT.